Listed below are T cell receptor beta chains from one sample, sequenced in a study of vaccination and CD4 T cells after COVID-19. TCRdb used MiXCR to reprocess the PCR reads, holding one entry per CDR3 protein. The table has some 10,000 distinct CDR3 sequences, 40% to 45% seen once. These receptors lack a known antigen. The sequenced material came from CD4+ T cells from blood, cultured in vitro. Receptors were obtained from a human donor who had recovered from COVID-19. The CDR3 runs from the conserved cysteine through the conserved F or W. Each record gives: clone size, J gene, D gene, V gene, CDR3 protein, CDR3 DNA. A D gene is named only where the DNA matches it firmly. The listing skips clone size in some rows; elsewhere it reads once, few, many or a size class.

size: -; J: TRBJ2-2; D: -; V: TRBV6-1; CDR3: CASSERWNTGELFF; DNA: TGTGCCAGCAGTGAACGGTGGAACACCGGGGAGCTGTTTTTT
size: -; J: TRBJ1-2; D: -; V: TRBV5-4; CDR3: CASSLSVDYGYTF; DNA: TGTGCCAGCAGCTTGAGTGTGGACTATGGCTACACCTTC
size: -; J: TRBJ2-7; D: -; V: TRBV30; CDR3: CAWSREWTYEQYF; DNA: TGTGCCTGGAGCCGGGAGTGGACCTACGAGCAGTACTTC
size: -; J: TRBJ1-5; D: -; V: TRBV6-1; CDR3: CATGYPNQPQHF; DNA: TGTGCCACTGGTTACCCCAATCAGCCCCAGCATTTT
size: -; J: TRBJ2-7; D: -; V: TRBV28; CDR3: CASSSALLYEQYF; DNA: TGTGCCAGCAGCTCTGCCCTCCTCTACGAGCAGTACTTC
size: -; J: TRBJ2-5; D: -; V: TRBV7-2; CDR3: CASSLRQETQYF; DNA: TGCGCCAGCAGCTTGCGTCAAGAGACCCAGTACTTC
size: -; J: TRBJ1-1; D: TRBD1; V: TRBV14; CDR3: CASSPQGQGAYTEAFF; DNA: TGTGCCAGCAGCCCCCAGGGACAGGGGGCATACACTGAAGCTTTCTTT
size: few; J: TRBJ2-2; D: -; V: TRBV2; CDR3: CASRTARGWGELFF; DNA: TGTGCCAGCAGGACTGCCCGGGGCTGGGGGGAGCTGTTTTTT
size: few; J: TRBJ1-2; D: TRBD1; V: TRBV2; CDR3: CASRSGTGHGYTF; DNA: TGTGCCAGCAGATCCGGGACAGGGCACGGCTACACCTTC
size: -; J: TRBJ1-1; D: -; V: TRBV6-5; CDR3: CASSSPSRGGARTEAFF; DNA: TGTGCCAGCAGTTCCCCCTCCCGCGGGGGGGCGCGGACTGAAGCTTTCTTT
size: -; J: TRBJ1-1; D: -; V: TRBV10-1; CDR3: CASSESGIRANTEAFF; DNA: TGCGCCAGCAGTGAGTCGGGGATCAGGGCGAACACTGAAGCTTTCTTT
size: -; J: TRBJ1-5; D: -; V: TRBV10-3; CDR3: CAIRAGSNQPQHF; DNA: TGTGCCATCAGGGCGGGGAGCAATCAGCCCCAGCATTTT
size: -; J: TRBJ2-7; D: -; V: TRBV2; CDR3: CASAKGRLSYEQYF; DNA: TGTGCCAGCGCGAAGGGACGCCTCTCCTACGAGCAGTACTTC
size: -; J: TRBJ2-7; D: TRBD1; V: TRBV2; CDR3: CASRADRGLGEQYF; DNA: TGTGCCAGCAGAGCCGACAGGGGGCTGGGCGAGCAGTACTTC
size: -; J: TRBJ2-7; D: -; V: TRBV6-1; CDR3: CASSRNPGTAYEQYF; DNA: TGTGCCAGCAGCCGGAACCCCGGGACCGCCTACGAGCAGTACTTC
size: few; J: TRBJ2-2; D: TRBD1; V: TRBV5-6; CDR3: CASSFRGRTRQASGELFF; DNA: TGTGCCAGCAGCTTTAGGGGGCGGACACGGCAGGCGTCCGGGGAGCTGTTTTTT
size: -; J: TRBJ1-1; D: -; V: TRBV2; CDR3: CASRGSGPEAFF; DNA: TGTGCCAGCAGGGGAAGCGGGCCTGAAGCTTTCTTT
size: -; J: TRBJ1-5; D: -; V: TRBV7-9; CDR3: CASSLGALGNQPQHF; DNA: TGTGCCAGCAGCTTAGGGGCCTTGGGCAATCAGCCCCAGCATTTT
size: medium-sized; J: TRBJ1-2; D: TRBD1; V: TRBV30; CDR3: CAWNRNRGGGGYTF; DNA: TGTGCCTGGAACCGAAACAGGGGTGGGGGAGGCTACACCTTC
size: few; J: TRBJ2-2; D: TRBD2; V: TRBV10-3; CDR3: CAISDPSGTSNTGELFF; DNA: TGTGCCATCAGTGATCCTAGCGGAACTTCGAACACCGGGGAGCTGTTTTTT
size: -; J: TRBJ2-1; D: -; V: TRBV7-2; CDR3: CASSLVQGAYNEQFF; DNA: TGTGCCAGCAGCTTAGTCCAGGGAGCCTACAATGAGCAGTTCTTC
size: -; J: TRBJ1-5; D: -; V: TRBV5-3; CDR3: CARSIPTFRDPSAPQHF; DNA: TGTGCCAGAAGCATTCCCACATTTCGGGACCCCTCAGCGCCCCAGCATTTT
size: few; J: TRBJ1-5; D: -; V: TRBV12-3/TRBV12-4; CDR3: CASTAHRNQPQHF; DNA: TGTGCCAGCACCGCACATCGCAATCAGCCCCAGCATTTT
size: -; J: TRBJ1-5; D: TRBD1; V: TRBV6-5; CDR3: CASSFSGGGQPQHF; DNA: TGTGCCAGCAGTTTTTCAGGGGGCGGCCAGCCCCAGCATTTT
size: -; J: TRBJ2-3; D: -; V: TRBV12-2; CDR3: CASRLDVGAQYF; DNA: TGTGCAAGTCGCTTAGATGTGGGGGCGCAGTATTTT
size: -; J: TRBJ2-3; D: TRBD2; V: TRBV6-2/TRBV6-3; CDR3: CASSFPGLAGRNTRYF; DNA: TGTGCCAGCAGCTTCCCCGGACTAGCGGGGAGAAATACGCGGTATTTT
size: -; J: TRBJ1-6; D: -; V: TRBV12-3/TRBV12-4; CDR3: CASSRGPSPLHF; DNA: TGTGCCAGCAGTCGAGGACCTTCACCCCTCCACTTT
size: few; J: TRBJ2-2; D: TRBD1; V: TRBV2; CDR3: CASRQGASTGELFF; DNA: TGTGCCAGCAGACAGGGGGCGAGCACCGGGGAGCTGTTTTTT
size: -; J: TRBJ2-1; D: -; V: TRBV19; CDR3: CASNLWGEQFF; DNA: TGTGCCAGTAACCTTTGGGGTGAGCAGTTCTTC
size: -; J: TRBJ2-7; D: -; V: TRBV20-1; CDR3: CSARAGSPGGYEQYF; DNA: TGCAGTGCTAGAGCCGGGTCCCCCGGGGGCTACGAGCAGTACTTC
size: -; J: TRBJ1-1; D: TRBD1; V: TRBV4-3; CDR3: CASSQDWGGTDTANTEAFF; DNA: TGCGCCAGCAGCCAAGATTGGGGGGGGACAGACACAGCTAACACTGAAGCTTTCTTT
size: -; J: TRBJ1-1; D: -; V: TRBV12-3/TRBV12-4; CDR3: CASTQGLGGGTEAFF; DNA: TGTGCCAGCACTCAAGGTCTGGGAGGAGGGACTGAAGCTTTCTTT
size: -; J: TRBJ1-3; D: -; V: TRBV10-3; CDR3: CAIGEVSSGNTIYF; DNA: TGTGCCATCGGGGAAGTGAGCTCTGGAAACACCATATATTTT